These 25 T cell receptor beta chains were all obtained from the same sample, sequenced in a study of CD8 T cells in Susac syndrome. Random hexamers were used to reverse transcribe an amount of about 0.5 to 1 ug RNA. TCRdb used MiXCR to reprocess the immunoSEQ multiplex PCR reads, holding one entry per CDR3 protein. The data show 160,000 or so distinct CDR3 sequences, around 93% seen once. The sequencing sample was made of CD4+ T cells from PBMCs. The receptor source for this set is a human donor in good health.

This rearrangement joins TRBV29-1 to TRBJ2-3; the D gene is possibly TRBD1 (6 bases). Germline loops: CDR1 SQVTM, CDR2 ANQGSEA. The CDR3 length is 14 residues. Deletions cut 7 bases from V and 2 bases from J, with 16 bases between. CDR3 in amino acids: CSASDSVYTDTQYF. CDR3 DNA: TGCAGCGCCTCGGACAGTGTGTACACAGATACGCAGTATTTT.

This sequence joins TRBV6-5 and TRBJ1-2; weak D call: TRBD1 (5 bases). This CDR3 spans 15 amino acids. The V gene lost 5 bases and the J gene lost 4 bases, with 17 bases spanning the gap. Per the germline V gene, CDR1 is MNHEY and CDR2 is SVGAGI. The CDR3 is CASSRTGGRGYGYTF. In DNA form, the CDR3 reads TGTGCCAGCAGTCGTACCGGGGGTCGCGGCTATGGCTACACCTTC.

The chain joins TRBV27 to TRBJ1-5; no firm D call. Germline CDR1 reads MNHEY; CDR2 reads SMNVEV (reference sequence). CDR3 size: 14 residues. V lost 0 bases and J 11 bases, leaving 14 bases between the germline ends. CDR3 DNA sequence: TGTGCCAGCAGTTTATCGGACGGTCACGCGACCCAGCATTTT. Translation gives CASSLSDGHATQHF.

This clonotype was observed a single time. The genes are TRBV20-1 and TRBJ1-2, with D perhaps TRBD1 (6 bases). The ends were cut back, 6 bases at V and 6 bases at J, with 17 bases in the middle. This CDR3 spans 13 amino acids. From germline, CDR1 is DFQATT and CDR2 SNEGSKA (reference sequence). CDR3 DNA: TGCAGTGCCCAGACTACCGGGGGCGATGGCTACACCTTC. It codes for CSAQTTGGDGYTF.

V gene TRBV7-9 combines with J gene TRBJ1-6, with D unclear. The germline V gene has CDR1 SEHNR and CDR2 FQNEAQ (reference sequence). The CDR3 extends over 12 amino acids. Trimming shortened V by 11 bases and J by 5 bases, and 10 bases separated the two germline ends. CDR3 in amino acids: CAATRDNSPLHF. CDR3 DNA sequence: TGTGCCGCAACAAGGGATAATTCACCCCTCCACTTT.

The V and J genes are TRBV3-1 and TRBJ1-1, with no clear D. The V and J ends lost 1 base and 7 bases respectively, with 7 bases between them. The CDR3 contains 12 residues. CDR1 and CDR2 (germline): LGHDT, YNNKEL (reference sequence). The CDR3 DNA is TGTGCCAGCAGCCAAGGTCCACGTGAAGCTTTCTTT. Encoded protein: CASSQGPREAFF.

The gene calls are TRBV19 and TRBJ2-6; D is ambiguous. The V gene's germline CDR1 is LNHDA and CDR2 SQIVND (reference sequence). This CDR3 is 14 amino acids long. V was pared by 5 bases and J by 1 base, with 6 bases between. The CDR3 reads CASSSGSGANVLTF. The CDR3 DNA reads as TGTGCCAGTAGTTCCGGGTCTGGGGCCAACGTCCTGACTTTC.

This clonotype was counted a single time. The chain couples TRBV2 to TRBJ2-5; 10 positions agree with TRBD1. Germline lookup yields CDR1 SNHLY and CDR2 FYNNEI. The V gene end was trimmed by 8 bases and the J gene end by 5 bases; junction bases not matched to a gene: 2. This CDR3 contains 12 residues. In DNA, the CDR3 is TGTGCCAGCGGGACAGGGGTCGAGACCCAGTACTTC. It codes for CASGTGVETQYF.

The V gene is TRBV9, the J gene TRBJ1-4; D gene uncertain. This CDR3 is 14 amino acids long. Trimming removed 3 bases at V and 14 bases at J, with 20 bases between. Germline CDR1 SGDLS, CDR2 YYNGEE. The CDR3: CASSAYGGSGALFF. The CDR3 DNA reads TGTGCCAGCAGCGCTTACGGAGGGTCGGGAGCGCTGTTTTTT.

The chain combines TRBV29-1 with TRBJ1-3, with D uncertain. The CDR3 loop spans 13 amino acids. Trimming took 2 bases from V and 5 from J, leaving 10 bases between them. Per the germline V gene, CDR1 is SQVTM and CDR2 is ANQGSEA. The CDR3 DNA sequence: TGCAGCGTTGAAACGGCATACCGAAACACCATATATTTT. Encoded protein: CSVETAYRNTIYF.

The chain recombines TRBV28 with TRBJ1-3; a possible D gene is TRBD1 (6 bases). Germline V CDR1 and CDR2: MDHEN, SYDVKM. V gave up 1 base and J gave up 0 bases, with 10 bases separating them. CDR3 length equals 16 residues. This chain's CDR3 is CASSLLGGASGNTIYF. DNA for the CDR3: TGTGCCAGCAGTTTATTGGGGGGCGCCTCTGGAAACACCATATATTTT. Full variable domain (remainder filled in from reference TRBV28 and TRBJ1-3): DVKVTQSSRYLVKRTGEKVFLECVQDMDHENMFWYRQDPGLGLRLIYFSYDVKMKEKGDIPEGYSVSREKKERFSLILESASTNQTSMYLCASSLLGGASGNTIYFGEGSWLTVV.

The CDR3 coding sequence is TGCGCCAGCAGCTTAACAGGGACGACTAATGAAAAACTGTTTTTT. Translated: CASSLTGTTNEKLFF. V and J are TRBV5-1 and TRBJ1-4; D is perhaps TRBD1 (6 bases). The germline V and J ends were trimmed by 2 bases and 2 bases, with 10 bases remaining between them. CDR1 and CDR2 from the germline V gene are SGHRS and YFSETQ. There are 15 residues in the CDR3.

This chain uses TRBV19 with TRBJ1-5, with TRBD1 as a possible D gene (6 bases). Germline V CDR1 and CDR2: LNHDA, SQIVND (reference sequence). V lost 3 bases and J 0 bases, leaving 9 bases between the germline ends. The CDR3 runs to 15 residues. The CDR3 is CASSMSQGSNQPQHF. The CDR3 DNA reads as TGTGCCAGTAGTATGTCACAGGGTAGCAATCAGCCCCAGCATTTT.

This clonotype is a singleton in its sample. The chain has TRBV3-1 and TRBJ1-6; D is ambiguous. The germline CDR1 and CDR2 sequences are LGHDT and YNNKEL (reference sequence). V was pared by 1 base and J by 10 bases, with 8 bases between. CDR3 size: 13 residues. CDR3 DNA: TGTGCCAGCAGCCAAGGGGCGGGATCACCCCTCCACTTT. This gives the protein CASSQGAGSPLHF. The full variable domain, its missing parts supplied by reference TRBV3-1 and TRBJ1-6, is DTAVSQTPKYLVTQMGNDKSIKCEQNLGHDTMYWYKQDSKKFLKIMFSYNNKELIINETVPNRFSPKSPDKAHLNLHINSLELGDSAVYFCASSQGAGSPLHFGNGTRLTVT.

CDR3 DNA: TGTGCCAGCAGCGTGGAGGCCCAAGAGACCCAGTACTTC. Protein product: CASSVEAQETQYF. V gene TRBV9 combines with J gene TRBJ2-5; possibly TRBD2 for D (5 bases). This CDR3 has 13 amino acids. Deletions cut 2 bases from V and 1 base from J, with 6 bases between. The germline V gene encodes CDR1 SGDLS and CDR2 YYNGEE.

The chain employs TRBV11-2 and TRBJ2-7, with 9 bases that match TRBD1. This CDR3 has 15 amino acids. Trimming cost V 5 bases and J 2 bases; bases outside gene matches: 7. Germline CDR1 reads SGHAT; CDR2 reads FQNNGV. The CDR3: CASSTGQGGAYEQYF. DNA of the CDR3: TGTGCCAGCAGCACGGGACAGGGAGGGGCCTACGAGCAGTACTTC.

The chain uses TRBV5-1 and TRBJ1-2; weak D call: TRBD1 (5 bases). V was pared by 1 base and J by 4 bases, with 14 bases between. The length of the CDR3 is 15 residues. Per germline, CDR1 SGHRS and CDR2 YFSETQ. The CDR3 DNA reads TGCGCCAGCAGCTTGAACGGACACCAGAGCTATGGCTACACCTTC. It translates to CASSLNGHQSYGYTF.

The rearrangement joins TRBV29-1 to TRBJ2-5; D unclear. The CDR3 consists of 11 residues. Germline V gene data show CDR1 as SQVTM and CDR2 as ANQGSEA. With 3 bases removed from V and 2 bases from J, the gap between germline ends came to 4 bases. CDR3 DNA: TGCAGCGTTGAGGAGCAAGAGACCCAGTACTTC. As protein: CSVEEQETQYF.

The CDR3 here is CASSFRGSEGYTF. CDR3 coding DNA: TGTGCCAGCAGTTTTAGGGGGTCGGAAGGCTACACCTTC. The rearrangement links TRBV27 to TRBJ1-2, with D possibly being TRBD1 (6 bases). The CDR3 loop spans 13 amino acids. Germline V gene data show CDR1 as MNHEY and CDR2 as SMNVEV (reference sequence). The V end was cut by 3 bases, the J end by 8 bases, with 13 bases between.

The V and J genes are TRBV23-1 and TRBJ1-2; D uncertain. TRBV23-1 is sorted into the ORF group, with uncertain function. The CDR3 is 13 amino acids. V was pared by 7 bases and J by 8 bases, with 17 bases between. The CDR3 nucleotides read TGCGCCAGCAACCTTGGGCCCGGCCCGGGCTACACCTTC. Protein product: CASNLGPGPGYTF.

This sequence joins TRBV5-4 and TRBJ1-2; 8 bases are a match to TRBD1. The ends lost 6 bases at V and 2 bases at J; junction bases unmatched: 12. Germline V CDR1 and CDR2: SGHNT, YYREEE (reference sequence). CDR3 length: 16 residues. This CDR3 reads CASTKDTGGGNYGYTF. The CDR3 DNA is TGTGCCAGCACCAAAGACACAGGGGGTGGAAACTATGGCTACACCTTC. The full variable domain, with the rest looked up from reference TRBV5-4 and TRBJ1-2, is ETGVTQSPTHLIKTRGQQVTLRCSSQSGHNTVSWYQQALGQGPQFIFQYYREEENGRGNFPPRFSGLQFPNYSSELNVNALELDDSALYLCASTKDTGGGNYGYTFGSGTRLTVV.

The V call is TRBV11-2, the J call TRBJ1-3, with 8 bases that match TRBD1. Trimming removed 2 bases from V and 4 bases from J; junction bases left unmatched: 7. The CDR3 length is 16 residues. CDR1 and CDR2 from the germline V gene are SGHAT and FQNNGV. The CDR3 loop is CASSLISTGAGNTIYF. The CDR3 region has the DNA TGTGCCAGCAGCTTAATATCGACAGGGGCGGGAAACACCATATATTTT. The full variable domain, rest sourced from reference TRBV11-2 and TRBJ1-3, is EAGVAQSPRYKIIEKRQSVAFWCNPISGHATLYWYQQILGQGPKLLIQFQNNGVVDDSQLPKDRFSAERLKGVDSTLKIQPAKLEDSAVYLCASSLISTGAGNTIYFGEGSWLTVV.

The rearrangement joins TRBV7-2 to TRBJ1-2; D call uncertain. Trimming pared 1 base from V and 6 bases from J, leaving 12 bases between. CDR1 is SGHTA and CDR2 is FQGNSA in the germline V gene. This CDR3 has 14 residues. The CDR3 is CASSLDSPHDGYTF. CDR3 DNA sequence: TGTGCCAGCAGCTTAGACAGCCCCCACGATGGCTACACCTTC.

V is TRBV3-1 and J is TRBJ2-1, with D possibly TRBD1 on 5 matching bases. The CDR3 has 12 amino acids. Germline values: CDR1 LGHDT, CDR2 YNNKEL (reference sequence). The V end lost 4 bases, the J end lost 7 bases, and 8 bases lay between the germline ends. CDR3 amino acids: CASSRNRNEQFF. The CDR3 coding sequence is TGTGCCAGCAGCCGAAACAGGAATGAGCAGTTCTTC.

V is TRBV6-1 and J is TRBJ1-1, with TRBD1 matching over 9 bases. The CDR3 is 13 amino acids. Germline V CDR1 and CDR2: MNHNS, SASEGT. Trimming removed 5 bases from V and 7 bases from J; junction bases left unmatched: 5. CDR3 DNA sequence: TGTGCCAGCAGTCCACAGGGGGCGGGTGAAGCTTTCTTT. The encoded protein is CASSPQGAGEAFF.